Below, one T cell receptor beta chain is given with its context. Its antigen is unknown. CDR3 size: 14 residues. V gave up 2 bases and J gave up 7 bases, with 12 bases separating them. Germline V gene data show CDR1 as SGHRS and CDR2 as YFSETQ. Staff drew around 10 milliliters of peripheral blood from each donor. These data belong to a study of blood T cells in healthy people across ages. The study's findings and limits: Age advanced and TCR beta diversity per million T cells fell, roughly linearly. Researchers judged that diversity estimates from one million T cells fell short of true values. Among long-lived donors, naive CD4+ cells were more numerous and diversity higher than in aged donors.

Through a sample-barcoded 5' primer and a J-beta primer mix, a second PCR was run for about 7 to 12 cycles. MiXCR, applied by TCRdb to the 5' RACE reads, yields one record per CDR3 protein. The sample has 800,000 or so distinct CDR3 sequences, roughly 46% seen once. This receptor was obtained from a man older than 75 in good health. The chain couples TRBV5-1 to TRBJ1-4, with D possibly TRBD1 on 6 matching bases. Sequencing was performed on blood. This chain's CDR3 is CASSFPGDGEKLFF. CDR3 coding DNA: TGCGCCAGCAGCTTCCCAGGGGACGGTGAAAAACTGTTTTTT.